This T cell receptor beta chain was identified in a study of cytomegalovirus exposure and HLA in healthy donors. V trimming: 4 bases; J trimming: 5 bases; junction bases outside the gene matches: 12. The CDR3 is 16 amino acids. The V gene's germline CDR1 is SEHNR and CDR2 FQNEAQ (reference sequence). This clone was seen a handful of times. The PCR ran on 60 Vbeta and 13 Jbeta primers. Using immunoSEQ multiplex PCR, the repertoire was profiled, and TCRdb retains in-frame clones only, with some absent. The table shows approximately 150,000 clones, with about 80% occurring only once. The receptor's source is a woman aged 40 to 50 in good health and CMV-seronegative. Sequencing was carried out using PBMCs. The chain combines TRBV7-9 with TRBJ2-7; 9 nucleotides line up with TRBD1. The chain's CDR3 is CASSSFGQGIFDEQYF. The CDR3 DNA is TGTGCCAGCAGCTCCTTCGGACAGGGGATATTCGACGAGCAGTACTTC.